This record concerns one T cell receptor beta chain sequence. The antigen remains undetermined. The data were obtained in a study of post-analysis software for immune sequencing data. Study background: Relapsing-remitting, secondary progressive and progressive-relapsing multiple sclerosis courses were included. Study results and limitations: The study found TRBV5-6, TRBV5-1 and TRBV20-1 among a few TRBV segments more frequent in patients than controls. Clustering by F measure revealed strong co-clustering among samples prepared together in one batch.

Researchers reported that TCR beta cDNA libraries carried unique molecular identifiers. T cells, roughly 0.85 to 10 million of them, yielded approximately 530,000 cDNA molecules. One entry per CDR3 protein results from TCRdb running MiXCR on the PCR reads. This table has fewer than 600,000 distinct CDR3 sequences, under 55% appearing once. Germline loops: CDR1 SGHRS, CDR2 YFSETQ. The CDR3 runs to 13 residues. The germline V and J ends were trimmed by 3 bases and 7 bases, with 11 bases remaining between them. The TCR sequence derives from a girl between 10 and 17 years old with multiple sclerosis. Material for sequencing was blood. The rearrangement joins TRBV5-1 to TRBJ2-1, with a possible D match to TRBD2 (6 bases). The CDR3 reads CASSWDSGNEQFF. Written as DNA, the CDR3 is TGCGCCAGCAGCTGGGACTCGGGGAATGAGCAGTTCTTC.